These 14 T cell receptor beta chains were sequenced from one sample in a study of T cell responses to AZD1222 COVID-19 vaccine. Method: immunoSEQ multiplex PCR; TCRdb's copy keeps in-frame clones and lacks some. The sample comprises 100,000 to 120,000 clones, approximately 87% of which are singletons, and 2% to 3% rests with the top ten. The sample here was peripheral blood, taken on day 0 of AZD1222 vaccination. The origin of the receptors is an adult in good health.

V is TRBV6-5 and J is TRBJ1-2; unclear D gene. The V and J ends lost 0 bases and 3 bases respectively, with 8 bases between them. Germline V gives CDR1 MNHEY, CDR2 SVGAGI. CDR3 length: 14 residues. The CDR3, as DNA: TGTGCCAGCAGTTACTCGGGCAGCTACTATGGCTACACCTTC. Amino acids: CASSYSGSYYGYTF.

This clone was observed once. The chain employs TRBV7-9 and TRBJ1-5; TRBD1 is a possible D gene (5 bases). Looked up from germline, CDR1 is SEHNR and CDR2 is FQNEAQ (reference sequence). Trimming took off 1 base at V and 5 bases at J, with 9 bases between the two ends. The CDR3 spans 14 residues. As DNA, the CDR3 is TGTGCCAGCAGCTTAGGGGCAGGGTATCAGCCCCAGCATTTT. Protein product: CASSLGAGYQPQHF. Supplemented by reference TRBV7-9 and TRBJ1-5, the full variable domain reads DTGVSQNPRHKITKRGQNVTFRCDPISEHNRLYWYRQTLGQGPEFLTYFQNEAQLEKSRLLSDRFSAERPKGSFSTLEIQRTEQGDSAMYLCASSLGAGYQPQHFGDGTRLSIL.

The chain is built from TRBV7-2 and TRBJ2-1; the D call may be TRBD1 or TRBD2 (5 bases each). Germline-derived CDR1 and CDR2 are SGHTA and FQGNSA. Trimming left V 5 bases short and J 8 bases short, with 22 bases between. The CDR3 runs to 16 residues. CDR3: CASSRGGLGPGDEQFF. Written as DNA, the CDR3 is TGTGCCAGCAGCCGGGGCGGATTAGGTCCCGGCGATGAGCAGTTCTTC.

The V and J genes are TRBV7-8 and TRBJ2-4; D is perhaps TRBD1 (5 bases). CDR3 length equals 13 residues. V was cut by 3 bases and J by 8 bases, with 11 bases left in between. CDR1 is SGHVS, CDR2 FQNEAQ, per germline. The CDR3 loop is CASSFYRSDIQYF. The CDR3 DNA sequence: TGTGCCAGCAGCTTCTACAGGTCAGACATTCAGTACTTC.

The J gene is TRBJ2-3, the V gene TRBV7-6, with TRBD1 matching over 7 bases. Trimming removed 2 bases from V and 10 bases from J; junction bases left unmatched: 15. Germline values: CDR1 SGHVS, CDR2 FNYEAQ. The CDR3 has 16 amino acids. The CDR3 bases are TGTGCCAGCAGCTTAAGGTGGGGACAGCCAGTGCAGTCGCAGTATTTT. It yields the protein CASSLRWGQPVQSQYF.

The chain carries TRBV20-1 and TRBJ2-6; possible D gene TRBD2, 5 bases. Germline CDR1 is DFQATT and CDR2 is SNEGSKA (reference sequence). This CDR3 has 14 amino acids. The V gene lost 3 bases and the J gene lost 2 bases, with 8 bases spanning the gap. CDR3 in DNA: TGCAGTGCTAGTCCCGGGACTGGGGCCAACGTCCTGACTTTC. Amino acids: CSASPGTGANVLTF.

V gene TRBV28 combines with J gene TRBJ1-1; 10 bases line up with TRBD1. Germline V CDR1 and CDR2: MDHEN, SYDVKM. The CDR3 runs 14 residues. The trim removed 5 bases at V and 11 bases at J, leaving 11 bases unmatched. CDR3: CASSPPGQGIVAFF. The CDR3 nucleotides read TGTGCCAGCAGTCCCCCGGGACAGGGGATTGTTGCTTTCTTT.

The rearrangement uses TRBV28 and TRBJ2-7, with TRBD1 as a possible D gene (5 bases). The CDR3 runs to 12 residues. The V and J ends lost 6 bases and 6 bases respectively, with 12 bases between them. Looked up from germline, CDR1 is MDHEN and CDR2 is SYDVKM. The CDR3 DNA follows: TGTGCCAGCAGCCCCGACAGAACCGAGCAGTACTTC. Protein product: CASSPDRTEQYF.

The rearrangement joins TRBV28 to TRBJ2-6; TRBD2 agrees at 7 bases. Losses at the gene ends were 6 bases for V and 1 base for J; bases not matched to a gene: 18. There are 20 residues in the CDR3. Germline V gene lookup returns CDR1 MDHEN and CDR2 SYDVKM. CDR3 sequence (DNA): TGTGCCAGCAGCCTAGGACGGACGGGGGGTTCTCAATCTGGGGCCAACGTCCTGACTTTC. Its protein product is CASSLGRTGGSQSGANVLTF.

V gene TRBV24-1 combines with J gene TRBJ2-1, with TRBD1 matching over 7 bases. The germline gives CDR1 KGHDR, CDR2 SFDVKD. V trimming: 12 bases; J trimming: 1 base; junction bases outside the gene matches: 5. CDR3 length: 13 amino acids. The CDR3, as DNA: TGTGCCGTAAAGGGGGCTTCCTACAATGAGCAGTTCTTC. Amino acid sequence: CAVKGASYNEQFF.

V and J are TRBV19 and TRBJ2-1; unclear D gene. The V gene's germline CDR1 is LNHDA and CDR2 SQIVND (reference sequence). Trimming left V 7 bases short and J 0 bases short, with 13 bases between. The CDR3 has 15 residues. The CDR3 loop reads CASTKTHSSYNEQFF. The DNA for the CDR3 is TGTGCCAGTACCAAAACTCACAGCTCCTACAATGAGCAGTTCTTC.

The J gene is TRBJ2-6, the V gene TRBV10-3; tentatively, D is TRBD1 (6 bases). Germline V lookup: CDR1 ENHRY, CDR2 SYGVKD. This CDR3 is 19 amino acids long. Trimming removed 0 bases at V and 4 bases at J, with 19 bases between. The CDR3 DNA follows: TGTGCCATCAGTGAGTCGGGCCGGGGCACAGGGTTCGGGGCCAACGTCCTGACTTTC. Protein sequence: CAISESGRGTGFGANVLTF.

The rearrangement uses TRBV2 and TRBJ1-5; unclear D gene. V lost 2 bases and J lost 2, with 7 bases in between. The CDR3 is 14 amino acids. CDR1 and CDR2 from the germline V gene are SNHLY and FYNNEI. CDR3 in amino acids: CASSELTGNQPQHF. For the CDR3, the DNA is TGTGCCAGCAGTGAACTTACGGGCAATCAGCCCCAGCATTTT.

The chain employs TRBV5-4 and TRBJ2-7; D gene uncertain. V was trimmed by 1 base and J by 7 bases, leaving 9 bases between them. This CDR3 comprises 12 residues. The germline gives CDR1 SGHNT, CDR2 YYREEE (reference sequence). The CDR3 nucleotides are TGTGCCAGCAGCTTGACACAGCTTGAGCAGTACTTC. This codes for CASSLTQLEQYF.